A single sample is the source of the 9 T cell receptor beta chains below, sequenced in a study of shared clonotypes between healthy human individuals. Measured with immunoSEQ multiplex PCR; TCRdb has only the in-frame clones, and not every one. The sample lists roughly 510,000 clones, roughly 79% occurring once. Sequencing was performed on PBMCs. Receptor source: a woman in her thirties or forties in good health. Some clones in this sample may be carry-over from other donors' samples.

V and J are TRBV28 and TRBJ2-6; 8 nucleotides align to TRBD1. The CDR3 extends over 17 amino acids. Germline trimming cut 5 bases from V and 1 base from J; bases unmatched to any gene: 7. The germline CDR1 and CDR2 sequences are MDHEN and SYDVKM. The CDR3 DNA is TGTGCCAGCAGTCTAAGGACAGGGCTTTCTGGGGCCAACGTCCTGACTTTC. Its translation: CASSLRTGLSGANVLTF.

This chain connects TRBV27 to TRBJ2-1; weak D call: TRBD2 (5 bases). CDR1 and CDR2 (germline): MNHEY, SMNVEV (reference sequence). The V gene lost 4 bases and the J gene lost 7 bases, with 11 bases spanning the gap. This CDR3 is built from 13 residues. The CDR3 bases are TGTGCCAGCAGTTCCCTAGCATGGAATGAGCAGTTCTTC. This translates into CASSSLAWNEQFF.

This clone was counted once. The chain joins TRBV4-1 to TRBJ1-4; D is uncertain. The CDR3 is 14 residues long. Trimming removed 4 bases from V and 8 bases from J, with 14 bases in between. CDR1 is MGHRA, CDR2 YSYEKL, per germline. CDR3 in amino acids: CASSPGGNEEKLFF. Written as DNA, the CDR3 is TGCGCCAGCAGCCCCGGCGGGAATGAGGAAAAACTGTTTTTT.

This clone was seen just once. This sequence joins TRBV5-1 and TRBJ1-2; 11 nucleotides agree with TRBD1. Germline V gene lookup returns CDR1 SGHRS and CDR2 YFSETQ. The CDR3 runs to 15 residues. Germline trimming cut 0 bases from V and 7 bases from J; bases unmatched to any gene: 5. CDR3 bases: TGCGCCAGCAGCTTGGTAGGACAGGGGGCGCTTGGCTACACCTTC. As protein: CASSLVGQGALGYTF.

This sequence joins TRBV30 and TRBJ2-1, with TRBD2 identical over 9 bases. V shed 7 bases, J shed 10 bases, and the junction held 23 bases outside the gene matches. Germline V CDR1 and CDR2: GTSNPN, SVGIG (reference sequence). The CDR3 is 17 residues long. In nucleotides, the CDR3 is TGTGCCTCTAACCAAATGGGACTAGCCCTACTCGCCTCCGAGCAGTTCTTC. It codes for CASNQMGLALLASEQFF.

The V gene is TRBV15, the J gene TRBJ2-7; 10 nucleotides agree with TRBD2. The germline gives CDR1 LNHNV, CDR2 YYDKDF (reference sequence). The CDR3 has 15 residues. Trimming took 0 bases from V and 6 from J; bases not matched to a gene: 5. CDR3 loop: CATSRELAGKAEQYF. For the CDR3, the DNA is TGTGCCACCAGCAGAGAACTAGCGGGGAAGGCCGAGCAGTACTTC. The variable domain in full, with the rest retrieved from reference TRBV15 and TRBJ2-7, is DAMVIQNPRYQVTQFGKPVTLSCSQTLNHNVMYWYQQKSSQAPKLLFHYYDKDFNNEADTPDNFQSRRPNTSFCFLDIRSPGLGDTAMYLCATSRELAGKAEQYFGPGTRLTVT.

The chain carries TRBV2 and TRBJ2-7; the D gene is possibly TRBD2 (6 bases). CDR1 is SNHLY, CDR2 FYNNEI, per germline. The CDR3 totals 14 residues. Trimming removed 6 bases from V and 3 bases from J, with 15 bases in between. The CDR3 DNA is TGTGCCAGCAGGATGGAGACTAGTATCTACGAGCAGTACTTC. As protein: CASRMETSIYEQYF. The full variable domain, with the rest looked up from reference TRBV2 and TRBJ2-7, is EPEVTQTPSHQVTQMGQEVILRCVPISNHLYFYWYRQILGQKVEFLVSFYNNEISEKSEIFDDQFSVERPDGSNFTLKIRSTKLEDSAMYFCASRMETSIYEQYFGPGTRLTVT.

The chain has TRBV5-8 and TRBJ2-3, with no clear D. The CDR3 totals 11 residues. CDR1 SGHTS and CDR2 YDEGEE come from the germline V gene. The V and J ends lost 1 base and 5 bases respectively, with 2 bases between them. The CDR3 sequence is CASSLRDTQYF. In DNA form, the CDR3 reads TGTGCCAGCAGCTTGCGAGATACGCAGTATTTT.

The chain uses TRBV7-7 and TRBJ1-6; 7 positions match TRBD1. Trimming removed 6 bases from V and 4 bases from J; junction bases left unmatched: 6. In germline, CDR1 is SSHAT, CDR2 FNYEAQ (reference sequence). This CDR3 has 15 residues. The CDR3: CASRPQDRYNSPLHF. The CDR3 DNA reads as TGTGCCAGCAGACCGCAGGACAGGTATAATTCACCCCTCCACTTT.